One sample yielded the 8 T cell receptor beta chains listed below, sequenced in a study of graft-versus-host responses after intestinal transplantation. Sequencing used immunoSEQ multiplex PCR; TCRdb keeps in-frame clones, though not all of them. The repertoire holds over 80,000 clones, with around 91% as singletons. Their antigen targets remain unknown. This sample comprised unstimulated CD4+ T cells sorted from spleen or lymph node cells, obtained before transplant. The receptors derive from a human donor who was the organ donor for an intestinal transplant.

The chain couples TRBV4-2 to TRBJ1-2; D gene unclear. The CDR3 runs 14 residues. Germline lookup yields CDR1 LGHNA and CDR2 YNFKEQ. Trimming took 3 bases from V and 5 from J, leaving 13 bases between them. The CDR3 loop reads CASSQLVGGYGYTF. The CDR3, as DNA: TGTGCCAGCAGCCAGTTGGTGGGAGGATATGGCTACACCTTC.

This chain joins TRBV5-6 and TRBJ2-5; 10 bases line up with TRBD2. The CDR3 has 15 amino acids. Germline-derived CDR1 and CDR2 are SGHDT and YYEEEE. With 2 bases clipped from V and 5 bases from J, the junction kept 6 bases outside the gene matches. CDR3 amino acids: CASSFSGGPRETQYF. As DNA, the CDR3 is TGTGCCAGCAGCTTTAGCGGGGGGCCACGGGAGACCCAGTACTTC.

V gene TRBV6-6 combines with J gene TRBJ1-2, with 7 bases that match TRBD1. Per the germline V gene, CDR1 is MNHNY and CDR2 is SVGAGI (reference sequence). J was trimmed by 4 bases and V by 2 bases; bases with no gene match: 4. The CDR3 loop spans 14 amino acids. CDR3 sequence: CASSYEQGIYGYTF. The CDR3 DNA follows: TGTGCCAGCAGTTACGAACAGGGGATCTATGGCTACACCTTC.

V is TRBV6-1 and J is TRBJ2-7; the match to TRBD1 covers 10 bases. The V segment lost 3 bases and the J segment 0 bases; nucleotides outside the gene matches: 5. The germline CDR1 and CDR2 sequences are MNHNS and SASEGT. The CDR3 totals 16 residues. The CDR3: CASSETGGASSYEQYF. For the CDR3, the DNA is TGTGCCAGCAGTGAGACAGGGGGCGCGTCCTCCTACGAGCAGTACTTC.

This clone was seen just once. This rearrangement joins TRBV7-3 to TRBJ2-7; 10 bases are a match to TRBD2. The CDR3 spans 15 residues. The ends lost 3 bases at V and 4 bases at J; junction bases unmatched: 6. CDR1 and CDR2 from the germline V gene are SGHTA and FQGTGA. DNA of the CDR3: TGTGCCAGCAGCTTCCAAGCGGGGGGGCCGTACGAGCAGTACTTC. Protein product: CASSFQAGGPYEQYF.

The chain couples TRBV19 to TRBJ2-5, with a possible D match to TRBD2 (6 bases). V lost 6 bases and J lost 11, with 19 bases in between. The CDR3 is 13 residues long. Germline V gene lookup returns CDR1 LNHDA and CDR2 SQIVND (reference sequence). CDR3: CASSRGTIFEQYF. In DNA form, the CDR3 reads TGTGCCAGTAGCCGGGGGACGATTTTTGAGCAGTACTTC.

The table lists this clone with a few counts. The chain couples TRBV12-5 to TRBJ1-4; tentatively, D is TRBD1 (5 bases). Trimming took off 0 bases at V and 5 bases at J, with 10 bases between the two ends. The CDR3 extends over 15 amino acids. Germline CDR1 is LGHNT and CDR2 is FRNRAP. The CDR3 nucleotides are TGTGCTAGTGGTTTGGTAATGGGGGGAAATGAAAAACTGTTTTTT. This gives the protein CASGLVMGGNEKLFF.

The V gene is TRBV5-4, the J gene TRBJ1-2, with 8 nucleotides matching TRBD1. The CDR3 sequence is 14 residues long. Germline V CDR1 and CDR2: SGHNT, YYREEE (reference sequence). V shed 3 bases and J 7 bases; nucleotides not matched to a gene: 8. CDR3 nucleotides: TGTGCCAGCAGCTCACAGGGGGGTTTGGGTGGCTACACCTTC. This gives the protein CASSSQGGLGGYTF.